Included here is one TCR beta chain sequence, with context. This sample was taken from a study of blood T cell repertoires in COVID-19. As processed by the authors: Amplifying reference gene primers gave estimates of nucleated cell counts. Assay: immunoSEQ multiplex PCR; the TCRdb copy retains only in-frame clones and omits some. Clone size and V and J calls were adopted from that table, with D and trimming inferred from the DNA. The data show approximately 27,000 clones, with approximately 85% seen just once and more than 7% held by the top ten. The V gene's germline CDR1 is SGHAT and CDR2 FQNNGV. The V segment lost 6 bases and the J segment 14 bases; nucleotides outside the gene matches: 7. The CDR3 has 12 amino acids.

The clonotype originates from a woman aged 45 to 65 with active COVID-19. Sequences were obtained from peripheral blood. The chain combines TRBV11-2 with TRBJ2-1; 10 bases fit TRBD2. CDR3 sequence: CASSSSGREKFF. CDR3 DNA sequence: TGTGCCAGCAGTTCCAGCGGGAGGGAGAAGTTCTTC.